This T cell receptor beta chain originates from a study of blood T cell repertoires in COVID-19. About the research overall: Acute and convalescent COVID-19 specimens originated in the United States, Italy and Spain. Sample material is recorded as cDNA or gDNA derived from T cells, B-cell-depleted T cells, or PBMCs.

In the study's own analysis: Amplification of reference gene primers was used by the study to estimate nucleated cell counts. Sequencing was performed with immunoSEQ multiplex PCR; in TCRdb, only in-frame clones are kept and a portion is missing. That table supplies the V and J calls and clone size; D and trimming were determined from the DNA. The profile covers roughly 260,000 clones, with under 90% appearing a single time and 3.1% taken by the ten largest. V gave up 4 bases and J gave up 2 bases; unmatched junction bases: 5. The CDR3 length is 16 residues. CDR1 is SGHAT, CDR2 FQNNGV, per germline. The chain carries TRBV11-2 and TRBJ2-3, with TRBD2 matching over 11 bases. This TCR came from a woman aged 18-29 years with acute or convalescent COVID-19. Material for sequencing was peripheral blood. CDR3 DNA sequence: TGTGCCAGCAGCTCAGGGACTAGCGGCCTCACAGATACGCAGTATTTT. Protein sequence: CASSSGTSGLTDTQYF.